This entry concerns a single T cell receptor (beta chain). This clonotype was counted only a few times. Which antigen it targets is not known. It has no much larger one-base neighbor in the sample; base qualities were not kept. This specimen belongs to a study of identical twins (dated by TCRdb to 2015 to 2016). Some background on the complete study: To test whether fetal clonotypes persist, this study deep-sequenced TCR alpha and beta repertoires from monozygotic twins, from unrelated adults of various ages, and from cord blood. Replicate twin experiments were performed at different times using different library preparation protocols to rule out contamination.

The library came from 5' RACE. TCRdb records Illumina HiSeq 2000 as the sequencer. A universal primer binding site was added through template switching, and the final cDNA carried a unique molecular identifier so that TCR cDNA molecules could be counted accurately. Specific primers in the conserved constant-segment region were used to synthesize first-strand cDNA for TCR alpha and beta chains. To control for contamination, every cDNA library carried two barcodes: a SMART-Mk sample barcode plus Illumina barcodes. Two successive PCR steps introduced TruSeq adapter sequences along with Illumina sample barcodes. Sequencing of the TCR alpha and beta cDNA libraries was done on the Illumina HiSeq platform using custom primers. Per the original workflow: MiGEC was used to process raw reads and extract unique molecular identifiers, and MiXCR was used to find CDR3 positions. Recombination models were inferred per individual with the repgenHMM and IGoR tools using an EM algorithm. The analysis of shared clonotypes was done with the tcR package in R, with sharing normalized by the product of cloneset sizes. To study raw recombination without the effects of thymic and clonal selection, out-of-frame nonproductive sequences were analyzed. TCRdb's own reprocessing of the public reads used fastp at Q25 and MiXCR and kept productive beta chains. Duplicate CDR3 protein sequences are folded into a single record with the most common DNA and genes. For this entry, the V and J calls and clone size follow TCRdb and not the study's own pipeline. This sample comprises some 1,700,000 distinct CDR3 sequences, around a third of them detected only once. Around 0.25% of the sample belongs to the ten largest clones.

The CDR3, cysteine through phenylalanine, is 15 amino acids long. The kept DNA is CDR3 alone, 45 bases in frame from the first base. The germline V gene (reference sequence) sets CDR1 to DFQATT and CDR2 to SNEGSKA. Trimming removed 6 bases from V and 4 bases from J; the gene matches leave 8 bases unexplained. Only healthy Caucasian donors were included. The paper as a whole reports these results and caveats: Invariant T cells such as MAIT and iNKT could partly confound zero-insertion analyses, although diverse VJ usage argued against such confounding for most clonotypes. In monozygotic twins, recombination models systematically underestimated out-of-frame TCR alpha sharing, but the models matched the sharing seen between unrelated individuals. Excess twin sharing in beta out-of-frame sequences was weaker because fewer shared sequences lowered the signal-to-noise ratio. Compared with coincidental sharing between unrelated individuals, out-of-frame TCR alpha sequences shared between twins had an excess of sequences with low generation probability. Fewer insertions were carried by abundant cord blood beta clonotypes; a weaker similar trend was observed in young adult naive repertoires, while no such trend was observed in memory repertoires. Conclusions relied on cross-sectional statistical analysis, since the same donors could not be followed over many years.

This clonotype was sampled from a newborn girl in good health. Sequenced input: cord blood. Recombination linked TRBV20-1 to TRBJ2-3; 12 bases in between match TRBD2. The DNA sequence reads TGCAGTGCGGCCCCGACTAGCGGGAGCGCAGATACGCAGTATTTT. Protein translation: CSAAPTSGSADTQYF.